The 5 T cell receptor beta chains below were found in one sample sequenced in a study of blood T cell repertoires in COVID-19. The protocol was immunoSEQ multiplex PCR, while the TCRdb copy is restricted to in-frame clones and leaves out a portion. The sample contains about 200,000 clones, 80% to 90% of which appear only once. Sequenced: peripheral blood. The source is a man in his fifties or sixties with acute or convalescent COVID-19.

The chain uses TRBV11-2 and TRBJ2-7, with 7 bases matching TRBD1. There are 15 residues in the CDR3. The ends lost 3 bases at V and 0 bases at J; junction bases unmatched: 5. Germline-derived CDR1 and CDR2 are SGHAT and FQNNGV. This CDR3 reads CASSFETGSSYEQYF. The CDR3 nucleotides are TGTGCCAGCAGCTTCGAGACAGGGAGCTCCTACGAGCAGTACTTC.

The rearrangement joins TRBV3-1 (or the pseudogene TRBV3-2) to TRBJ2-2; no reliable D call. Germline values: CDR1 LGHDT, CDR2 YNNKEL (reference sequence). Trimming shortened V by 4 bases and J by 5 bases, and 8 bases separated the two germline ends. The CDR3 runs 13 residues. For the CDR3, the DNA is TGTGCCAGCAGCCCCCACTCAACCGGGGAGCTGTTTTTT. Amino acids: CASSPHSTGELFF.

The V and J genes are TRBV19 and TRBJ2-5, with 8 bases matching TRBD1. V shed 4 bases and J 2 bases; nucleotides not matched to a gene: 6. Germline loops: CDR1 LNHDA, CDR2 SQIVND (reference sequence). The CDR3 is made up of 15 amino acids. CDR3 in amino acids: CASSTYRDRQETQYF. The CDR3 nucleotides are TGTGCCAGTAGTACTTACCGGGACAGGCAAGAGACCCAGTACTTC.

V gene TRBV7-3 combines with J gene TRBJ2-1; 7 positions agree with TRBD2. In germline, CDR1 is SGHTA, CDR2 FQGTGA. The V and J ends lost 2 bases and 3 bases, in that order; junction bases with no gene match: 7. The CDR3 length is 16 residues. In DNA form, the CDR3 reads TGTGCCAGCAGCTTATCCGCTAGCGGAGTCTACAATGAGCAGTTCTTC. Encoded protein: CASSLSASGVYNEQFF.

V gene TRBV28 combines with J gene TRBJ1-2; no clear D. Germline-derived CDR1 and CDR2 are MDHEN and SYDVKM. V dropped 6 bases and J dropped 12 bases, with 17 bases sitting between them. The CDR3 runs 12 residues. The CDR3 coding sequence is TGTGCCAGCAGCAGGATTGACACAGAGAACACCTTC. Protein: CASSRIDTENTF.